These T cell receptor beta chains were read from a single sample in a study of cytomegalovirus exposure and HLA in healthy donors. Clones were read by immunoSEQ multiplex PCR, and TCRdb kept only the in-frame ones, dropping some. Of about 180,000 clones detected, 79% appear once; the ten largest clones hold under 0.75%. The sample consisted of PBMCs. The receptor source for this set is a woman aged 40 to 49 in good health and CMV-seronegative. CDR3s include the opening cysteine and the closing phenylalanine or tryptophan. A D gene is named only where the DNA matches it firmly. Rows may omit the clone size; those that give it use once, few, many or a size class.

j_call,v_call,clone_size,d_call,cdr3_nt,cdr3_aa
TRBJ2-6,TRBV12-2,-,-,TGTGCAAGTCGCTTCGGTGGGGCCAACGTCCTGACTTTC,CASRFGGANVLTF
TRBJ2-3,TRBV10-2,-,TRBD1,TGCGCCAGCGTCAGCATGACAGGGAGCACAGATACGCAGTATTTT,CASVSMTGSTDTQYF
TRBJ2-7,TRBV6-5,-,-,TGTGCCAGCAGTTACCGGAGGGAGCCCACCTACGAGCAGTACTTC,CASSYRREPTYEQYF
TRBJ1-5,TRBV2,-,-,TGTGCCAGCAGTAGCGGACAGCTCAGCAATCAGCCCCAGCATTTT,CASSSGQLSNQPQHF
TRBJ1-2,TRBV6-5,-,-,TGTGCCAGCAGCAAGGGGGGGGGCTATGGCTACACCTTC,CASSKGGGYGYTF
TRBJ1-1,TRBV19,-,-,TGTGCCAGTAGTATAGCGCTCAGGGTCCAGACTGAAGCTTTCTTT,CASSIALRVQTEAFF
TRBJ1-1,TRBV7-9,-,-,TGTGCCAGCAGCTTAGACCCAGGCAGGGGGAACACTGAAGCTTTCTTT,CASSLDPGRGNTEAFF
TRBJ2-3,TRBV13,-,-,TGTGCCAGCAGCTCCCAGACTTCCACCCCGGACACAGATACGCAGTATTTT,CASSSQTSTPDTDTQYF
TRBJ2-1,TRBV19,-,-,TGTGCCAGTAGTATTGGACTTAGCTCCTACAATGAGCAGTTCTTC,CASSIGLSSYNEQFF
TRBJ2-3,TRBV5-1,-,TRBD1,TGCGCCAGCAGCTTGGTCGTGACAGGGCCCCCCACAGATACGCAGTATTTT,CASSLVVTGPPTDTQYF
TRBJ2-3,TRBV19,-,-,TGTGCCAGTAGTATTCGTGGGCCGCAGGGGGATACGCAGTATTTT,CASSIRGPQGDTQYF
TRBJ2-1,TRBV7-9,-,-,TGTGCCAGCAGCTCCCGCAGCGGTGACTCCTACAATGAGCAGTTCTTC,CASSSRSGDSYNEQFF
TRBJ1-2,TRBV19,-,TRBD1,TGTGCCACCAAGAGGGACAGGGTAGACCCTAACTATGGCTACACCTTC,CATKRDRVDPNYGYTF
TRBJ2-1,TRBV5-4,-,-,TGTGCCAGCAGCTTGGGAGGGATCTACAATGAGCAGTTCTTC,CASSLGGIYNEQFF
TRBJ1-5,TRBV5-1,-,-,TGCGCCAGCAGCTTGAAACCGGGAGGTGGTCAGCCCCAGCATTTT,CASSLKPGGGQPQHF
TRBJ1-2,TRBV14,-,-,TGTGCCAGCAGCCAAGATCGAGCAGGGCTGGGCTACACCTTC,CASSQDRAGLGYTF
TRBJ2-1,TRBV9,-,TRBD1,TGTGCCAGCGGTGGCGGGACAGGGCTTTCCTACAATGAGCAGTTCTTC,CASGGGTGLSYNEQFF
TRBJ2-4,TRBV7-8,-,-,TGTGCCAGCAGCCTAGGTAGTACCGGTCTGAAAAACATTCAGTACTTC,CASSLGSTGLKNIQYF
TRBJ2-5,TRBV11-3,-,TRBD2,TGTGCCAGCAGCTCCGGGACTAGCGGCAACCAAGAGACCCAGTACTTC,CASSSGTSGNQETQYF
TRBJ1-2,TRBV9,-,-,TGTGCCAGCAGCCCTCAGTCTGGGGGGTATGGCTACACCTTC,CASSPQSGGYGYTF
TRBJ1-2,TRBV10-3,-,-,TGTGCCGGAGGCGGGATAGGATTTGGCTACACCTTC,CAGGGIGFGYTF
TRBJ2-1,TRBV5-1,-,TRBD1,TGCGCCAGCAGCCGTCGCGGGACAGGCTCCTACAATGAGCAGTTCTTC,CASSRRGTGSYNEQFF
TRBJ1-1,TRBV2,-,-,TGTGCCAGGTCGGGGGGACCGAACACTGAAGCTTTCTTT,CARSGGPNTEAFF
TRBJ1-1,TRBV5-1,-,TRBD1,TGCGCCAGCAGCTTGGTTGCAGGGGGCCTGAACACTGAAGCTTTCTTT,CASSLVAGGLNTEAFF
TRBJ1-2,TRBV2,-,-,TGTGCCAGCAGTCAACAGAGCCTCTATGGCTACACCTTC,CASSQQSLYGYTF
TRBJ2-3,TRBV15,-,TRBD2,TGTGCCACCAGCAGCGGAGCGGGAACGGCGCCTGCAGATACGCAGTATTTT,CATSSGAGTAPADTQYF
TRBJ2-7,TRBV30,-,-,TGTGCCTGGAGTGGGGAGATTTTCGAGCAGTACTTC,CAWSGEIFEQYF
TRBJ2-5,TRBV6-5,-,TRBD1,TGTGCCAGCAGAGAAGGGGGCGGGGAGACCCAGTACTTC,CASREGGGETQYF
TRBJ2-2,TRBV5-6,-,-,TGTGCCAGCAGCTTGGACAGGCCCGGCGGGGAGCTGTTTTTT,CASSLDRPGGELFF
TRBJ2-5,TRBV6-1,-,TRBD2,TGTGCCAGCAGTACGCCAGCGGGGCTACAAGAGACCCAGTACTTC,CASSTPAGLQETQYF
TRBJ1-4,TRBV19,once,-,TGTGCCAGTAGTATAGAGGGACTTGTTAATGAAAAACTGTTTTTT,CASSIEGLVNEKLFF
TRBJ2-7,TRBV19,-,TRBD1,TGTGCCAGTATGCTGACAGGGTCGGACGAGCAGTACTTC,CASMLTGSDEQYF
TRBJ2-7,TRBV5-1,-,TRBD2,TGCGCCAGCAGCTTGAGGGGGACTAGCGGGGTGACGGGAGAGCAGTACTTC,CASSLRGTSGVTGEQYF
TRBJ1-2,TRBV9,-,TRBD1,TGTGCCAGCAGCGGGGAACGGACAGGGTGGGGCTACACCTTC,CASSGERTGWGYTF
TRBJ2-3,TRBV27,-,TRBD2,TGTGCCAGCAGACGACTAGCTTTAAGCACAGATACGCAGTATTTT,CASRRLALSTDTQYF
TRBJ1-1,TRBV14,-,-,TGTGCCAGCAGCCTCAGACTGGCCAGGGTGAACACTGAAGCTTTCTTT,CASSLRLARVNTEAFF
TRBJ1-4,TRBV6-5,-,-,TGTGCCAGCAAAGGCACCGAGGGCGAAAAACTGTTTTTT,CASKGTEGEKLFF
TRBJ2-1,TRBV5-4,-,TRBD1,TGTGCCAGCAGCTTGGCCCCGGACAGGGGGAACAATGAGCAGTTCTTC,CASSLAPDRGNNEQFF
TRBJ1-1,TRBV5-4,-,-,TGTGCCAGCAGTACGGCGGGGCAGCCCTATAGCACTGAAGCTTTCTTT,CASSTAGQPYSTEAFF
TRBJ2-1,TRBV29-1,-,TRBD2,TGCAGCGTTGACGGCGGGAGTTCCGACAATGAGCAGTTCTTC,CSVDGGSSDNEQFF
TRBJ1-1,TRBV16,-,-,TGTGCCAGCAGCCAATCGCTGAGGAACACTGAAGCTTTCTTT,CASSQSLRNTEAFF
TRBJ2-2,TRBV5-1,-,TRBD2,TGCGCCAGCAGCTTGAGGACTAGCGATGGCGGGGAGCTGTTTTTT,CASSLRTSDGGELFF
TRBJ1-1,TRBV2,once,-,TGTGCCAGCGTTTTCCAACCGGTTGAAGCTTTCTTT,CASVFQPVEAFF
TRBJ2-5,TRBV5-1,-,TRBD2,TGCGCCAGCAGCCTGACTAGCGGACAAGAGACCCAGTACTTC,CASSLTSGQETQYF
TRBJ1-2,TRBV25-1,once,TRBD1,TGTGCCAGCAGTCCACCGGGACAGGGCGATGGCTACACCTTC,CASSPPGQGDGYTF
TRBJ2-7,TRBV30,-,TRBD1,TGTGGGTCCAGGACAGGGAATTGGGACGAGCAGTACTTC,CGSRTGNWDEQYF
TRBJ2-1,TRBV6-1,-,TRBD2,TGTGCCAGCAGCCCGACTAGCGGGGGGTTAAATGAGCAGTTCTTC,CASSPTSGGLNEQFF
TRBJ1-6,TRBV5-5,few,-,TGTGCCAGCAGCTTCCAAAATTCACCCCTCCACTTT,CASSFQNSPLHF
TRBJ2-1,TRBV10-3,-,TRBD2,TGTGCCATCAGTGAGGCCCCCGGGACTAGCGGGAAAAAGCAGTTCTTC,CAISEAPGTSGKKQFF
TRBJ2-7,TRBV29-1,-,-,TGCAGCGTTACAGACAGCTACGAGCAGTACTTC,CSVTDSYEQYF
TRBJ2-5,TRBV11-3,-,TRBD1,TGTGCCAGCAAATTGACGGGGGACAGGGGTAGTGGAGAGACCCAGTACTTC,CASKLTGDRGSGETQYF